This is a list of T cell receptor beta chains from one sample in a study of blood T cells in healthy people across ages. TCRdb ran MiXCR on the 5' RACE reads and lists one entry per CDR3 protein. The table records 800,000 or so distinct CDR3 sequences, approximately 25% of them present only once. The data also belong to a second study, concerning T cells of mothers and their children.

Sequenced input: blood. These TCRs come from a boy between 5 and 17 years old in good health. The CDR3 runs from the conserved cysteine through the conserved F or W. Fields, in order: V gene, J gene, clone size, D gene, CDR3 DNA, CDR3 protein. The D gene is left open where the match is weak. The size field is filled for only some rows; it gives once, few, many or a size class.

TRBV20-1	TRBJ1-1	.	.	TGCAGTGCTAGGTCCCCGGAGGGATTCACTGAAGCTTTCTTT	CSARSPEGFTEAFF
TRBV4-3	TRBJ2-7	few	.	TGCGCCAGCAGCCAAGATCATGCGGGGTCCTACGAGCAGTACTTC	CASSQDHAGSYEQYF
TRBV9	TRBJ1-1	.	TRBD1	TGTGCCAGCAGCCCGGACAGGGGTACAATGAACACTGAAGCTTTCTTT	CASSPDRGTMNTEAFF
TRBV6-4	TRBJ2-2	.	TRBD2	TGTGCCAGCAGTGACTCCACTAGCGGGAGTGAAACCGGGGAGCTGTTTTTT	CASSDSTSGSETGELFF
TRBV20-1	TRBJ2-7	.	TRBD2	TGCAGTGCTTTTGATTTAGCGGGAAGCTCCTACGAGCAGTACTTC	CSAFDLAGSSYEQYF
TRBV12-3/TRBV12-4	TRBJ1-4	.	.	TGTGCCAGCAGTTCCTCATGGCTTGAAAAACTGTTTTTT	CASSSSWLEKLFF
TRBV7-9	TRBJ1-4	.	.	TGTGCCAGCAGCTTAGGAGAGAGTGAAAAACTGTTTTTT	CASSLGESEKLFF
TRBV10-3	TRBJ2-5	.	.	TGTGCCATCAGTCGTGAGACAGCAAAAGAGACCCAGTACTTC	CAISRETAKETQYF
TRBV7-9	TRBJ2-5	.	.	TGTGCCAGCAGCCTCCCCCCCAGTGTATTACAGGAGACCCAGTACTTC	CASSLPPSVLQETQYF
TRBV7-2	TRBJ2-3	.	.	TGTGCCAGCAGCCCCAGTTGGGGGGCGAACACAGATACGCAGTATTTT	CASSPSWGANTDTQYF
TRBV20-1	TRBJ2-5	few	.	TGCAGTGCTAGAGATTGGGAGACGCAAGAGACCCAGTACTTC	CSARDWETQETQYF
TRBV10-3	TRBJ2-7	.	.	TGTGCCATCAATCTAACCGGGACGATCGCGTACTTC	CAINLTGTIAYF
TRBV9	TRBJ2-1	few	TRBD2	TGTGCCAGCAGCCTAGCTCCTAGCGGGAGCTCCTACAATGAGCAGTTCTTC	CASSLAPSGSSYNEQFF
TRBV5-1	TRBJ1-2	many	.	TGTGCCAGCAGCTTAGGGCAGGGTGACTATGGCTACACCTTC	CASSLGQGDYGYTF
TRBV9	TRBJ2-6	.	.	TGTGCCAGCAGCGTAGGGGGGGCCGGGGCCAACGTCCTGACTTTC	CASSVGGAGANVLTF
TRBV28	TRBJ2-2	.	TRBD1	TGTGCCAGCAGTTTATGGACCGGGACAGGGAACACCGGGGAGCTGTTTTTT	CASSLWTGTGNTGELFF
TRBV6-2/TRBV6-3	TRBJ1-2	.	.	TGTGCCAGCAGTTACCCTTACTATGGCTACACCTTC	CASSYPYYGYTF
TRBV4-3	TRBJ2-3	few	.	TGCGCCAGCAGCCAAGAGGGAACCTTGGCAACGCAGTATTTT	CASSQEGTLATQYF
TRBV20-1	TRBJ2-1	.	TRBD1	TGCAGTGCGTTGGAAACAGGGGACCCCTACAATGAGCAGTTCTTC	CSALETGDPYNEQFF
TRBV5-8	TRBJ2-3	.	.	TGTGCCAGCAGCTCGAAAGGGGGAACTAGCACAGATACGCAGTATTTT	CASSSKGGTSTDTQYF
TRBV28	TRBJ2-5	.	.	TGTGCCAGCACTAGGGACCCGCGGGAGACCCAGTACTTC	CASTRDPRETQYF
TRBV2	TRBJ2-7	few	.	TGTGCCAGCAGCTGGAGCTCCTACGAGCAGTACTTC	CASSWSSYEQYF
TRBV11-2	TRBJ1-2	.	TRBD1	TGTGCCAGCAGCGTGTCAGGGGGATCGTGGGGTGGCTACACCTTC	CASSVSGGSWGGYTF
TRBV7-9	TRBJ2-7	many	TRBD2	TGTGCCAGCAGCTTACCTGGACTAGCGGGAGTGTACGAGCAGTACTTC	CASSLPGLAGVYEQYF
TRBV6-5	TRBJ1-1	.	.	TGTGCCAGCAGTTACTGGGGGAAGGACACTGAAGCTTTCTTT	CASSYWGKDTEAFF
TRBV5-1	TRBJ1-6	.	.	TGCGCCAGCAGCGAAAGGACGTTTCCCGTTTCACCCCTCCACTTT	CASSERTFPVSPLHF
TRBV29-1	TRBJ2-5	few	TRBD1	TGCAGCGCCGGACAGGGTTCAGAGACCCAGTACTTC	CSAGQGSETQYF
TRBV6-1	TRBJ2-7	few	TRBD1	TGTGCCAGCAGTCCTACGACAGGGGGCTTCAACTACGAGCAGTACTTC	CASSPTTGGFNYEQYF
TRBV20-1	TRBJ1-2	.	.	TGCAGTGCTAGAGCAACCGCCGGTGGTGGCTACACCTTC	CSARATAGGGYTF
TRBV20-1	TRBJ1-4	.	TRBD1	TGCAGTGCTCCCCCCGGGACAGGGGGCGTCGGGGAAAAACTGTTTTTT	CSAPPGTGGVGEKLFF
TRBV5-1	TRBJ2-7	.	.	TGCGCCAGCAGCTTGGGAGATGGTTTTACGGGTGACGAGCAGTACTTC	CASSLGDGFTGDEQYF
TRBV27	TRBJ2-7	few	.	TGTGCCAGCAGTTTACTGGGGGACGGTACTCGGGACGAGCAGTACTTC	CASSLLGDGTRDEQYF
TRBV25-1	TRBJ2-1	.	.	TGTGCCAGCAGTGAATATAGCCAGCACCATGAGCAGTTCTTC	CASSEYSQHHEQFF
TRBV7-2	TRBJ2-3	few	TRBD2	TGTGCCAGCAGCGTCCGGCCAACTAGCGGTAGTTTAACAGATACGCAGTATTTT	CASSVRPTSGSLTDTQYF
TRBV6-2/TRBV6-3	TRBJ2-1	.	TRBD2	TGTGCCAGCAGTTACTCGGTAGCGGGAGGGCCTTTTTACAATGAGCAGTTCTTC	CASSYSVAGGPFYNEQFF
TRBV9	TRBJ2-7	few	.	TGTGCCAGCAGCTCACGACCGGGGCAGGCCCCCTACGAGCAGTACTTC	CASSSRPGQAPYEQYF
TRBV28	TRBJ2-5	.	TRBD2	TGTGCCAGCAGTGCTAGCGGGGAACAAGAGACCCAGTACTTC	CASSASGEQETQYF
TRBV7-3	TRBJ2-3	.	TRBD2	TGTGCCAGCAGCTCAATTAGCGGGAGTCGGGCAGATACGCAGTATTTT	CASSSISGSRADTQYF
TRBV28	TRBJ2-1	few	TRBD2	TGTGCCAGCAGTTTGAGAGGACTAGTTGATGAGCAGTTCTTC	CASSLRGLVDEQFF
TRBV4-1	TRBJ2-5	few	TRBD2	TGCGCCAGCAGCCAAGCTTTTACGGGAGGCGACCAAGAGACCCAGTACTTC	CASSQAFTGGDQETQYF
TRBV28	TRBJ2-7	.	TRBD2	TGTGCCAGCAGTGCCACCGGCACTAGCGGGAGTTACGAGCAGTACTTC	CASSATGTSGSYEQYF
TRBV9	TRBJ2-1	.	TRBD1	TGTGCCAGCAGCGTACAGGGGGCGGGTGGTGAGCAGTTCTTC	CASSVQGAGGEQFF
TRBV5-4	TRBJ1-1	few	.	TGTGCCAGCAGCCCCCTTAGGGGAGAAGCTTTCTTT	CASSPLRGEAFF
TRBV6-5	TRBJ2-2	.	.	TGTGCCAGCGGAACAACAGCCTACACCGGGGAGCTGTTTTTT	CASGTTAYTGELFF
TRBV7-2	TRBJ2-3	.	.	TGTGCCAGCAGCTTAGAAGTCGGCTTGTTGTTTAGCACAGATACGCAGTATTTT	CASSLEVGLLFSTDTQYF
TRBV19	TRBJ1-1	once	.	TGTGCCAGTAGTATGGAGGAGGCTGCCATGAACACTGAAGCTTTCTTT	CASSMEEAAMNTEAFF
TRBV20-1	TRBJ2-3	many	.	TGCAGTGCTGCCAGGGATACGCAGTATTTT	CSAARDTQYF
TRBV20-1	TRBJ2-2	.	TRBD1	TGCAGTGCTAGAAAAACAGGGGGGAACACGAACACCGGGGAGCTGTTTTTT	CSARKTGGNTNTGELFF